The 30 T cell receptor beta chains in this list originate from one sample, sequenced in a study of multiple sclerosis patients with progressive multifocal leukoencephalopathy. As to time point: time of PML onset. Here immunoSEQ multiplex PCR was the method, and the copy in TCRdb shows in-frame clones only, minus some. The sample carries roughly 32,000 clones, roughly 87% recorded once. Sequenced here: PBMCs, sampled from a patient treated with natalizumab. The receptors were sampled from a human donor with progressive multifocal leukoencephalopathy.

J is TRBJ2-1 and V is TRBV19, with 7 bases aligning to TRBD2. The CDR3 extends over 15 amino acids. V gave up 4 bases and J gave up 6 bases; unmatched junction bases: 9. Germline V lookup: CDR1 LNHDA, CDR2 SQIVND (reference sequence). This CDR3 is CASSTSGLRGNEQFF. The CDR3 DNA follows: TGTGCCAGTAGTACGTCGGGACTAAGAGGCAATGAGCAGTTCTTC. The full variable domain, rest sourced from reference TRBV19 and TRBJ2-1, is DGGITQSPKYLFRKEGQNVTLSCEQNLNHDAMYWYRQDPGQGLRLIYYSQIVNDFQKGDIAEGYSVSREKKESFPLTVTSAQKNPTAFYLCASSTSGLRGNEQFFGPGTRLTVL.

The rearrangement joins TRBV5-4 to TRBJ2-1; TRBD2 aligns across 7 bases. Germline CDR1 SGHNT, CDR2 YYREEE (reference sequence). The CDR3 length is 13 residues. With V trimmed by 4 bases and J by 9 bases, 7 bases remained unmatched. For the CDR3, the DNA is TGTGCCAGCAGCCCGAAAGCGGGAAGTGAGCAGTTCTTC. This codes for CASSPKAGSEQFF. The full variable domain, its missing parts supplied by reference TRBV5-4 and TRBJ2-1, is ETGVTQSPTHLIKTRGQQVTLRCSSQSGHNTVSWYQQALGQGPQFIFQYYREEENGRGNFPPRFSGLQFPNYSSELNVNALELDDSALYLCASSPKAGSEQFFGPGTRLTVL.

The chain employs TRBV21-1 and TRBJ2-7; TRBD1 is the table's D call and was not checked against the DNA. TRBV21-1 is shown as a pseudogene. The CDR3 runs to 21 residues. CDR3 protein: CASSKGSLRQGDYFPSYEQYF. The CDR3 nucleotides read TGTGCCAGCAGCAAAGGCAGTTTAAGACAGGGGGATTACTTTCCGTCCTACGAGCAGTACTTC.

This clone was observed a single time. The rearrangement joins TRBV11-2 to TRBJ2-7; either TRBD1 or TRBD2 may supply D (5 bases each). CDR1 and CDR2 (germline): SGHAT, FQNNGV. The CDR3 has 16 residues. Trimming removed 1 base at V and 2 bases at J, with 15 bases between. In nucleotides, the CDR3 is TGTGCCAGCAGCTTAGGTTGGCCTCCGGGGCCCTACGAGCAGTACTTC. Amino acids: CASSLGWPPGPYEQYF.

This clone was seen more than once but under ten times. This chain connects TRBV7-9 to TRBJ1-3; a weak D match, TRBD1 (6 bases). The length of the CDR3 is 14 residues. Germline loops: CDR1 SEHNR, CDR2 FQNEAQ (reference sequence). Trimming took 3 bases from V and 2 from J, leaving 8 bases between them. The CDR3 coding sequence is TGTGCCAGCAGCTTTAACAGGGCTGGAAACACCATATATTTT. Translated, it gives CASSFNRAGNTIYF.

The chain joins TRBV7-3 to TRBJ2-5; the D is unclear. The DNA end is more similar to TRBJ2-7, so the J call may be wrong. There are 14 residues in the CDR3. Germline V CDR1 and CDR2: SGHTA, FQGTGA. CDR3 DNA: TGTGCCAGCAGCCCCCGAGAAGGACCCTACGAGCAGTACTTC. It encodes CASSPREGPYEQYF.

In its sample, this clone was seen once. The V and J genes are TRBV7-9 and TRBJ2-5; 11 bases are shared with TRBD2. The DNA matches TRBJ2-7 better at its end, which makes the J call doubtful. The CDR3 totals 14 residues. The germline V gene encodes CDR1 SEHNR and CDR2 FQNEAQ (reference sequence). CDR3 nucleotides: TGTGCCAGCAGCCCCGGGACTAGCGGCTACGAGCAGTACTTC. Its translation is CASSPGTSGYEQYF.

V and J are TRBV5-6 and TRBJ1-2, with D uncertain. Deletions cut 0 bases from V and 8 bases from J, with 14 bases between. This CDR3 contains 14 residues. The germline CDR1 and CDR2 sequences are SGHDT and YYEEEE. This CDR3 is CASSLVGLAGGYTF. The DNA of the CDR3 is TGTGCCAGCAGCTTGGTGGGCCTAGCCGGGGGCTACACCTTC.

In DNA form, the CDR3 reads TGCAGCGTCGCCTTTGGGACGGCGAACACCGGGGAGCTGTTTTTT. Amino acids: CSVAFGTANTGELFF. V usage is TRBV29-1 and J usage is TRBJ2-2; the D call may be TRBD1 or TRBD2 (5 bases each). This CDR3 comprises 15 residues. Germline CDR1 is SQVTM and CDR2 is ANQGSEA. The V and J ends lost 6 bases and 0 bases respectively, with 14 bases between them.

The chain has TRBV6-6 and TRBJ1-3; no clear D gene. Looked up from germline, CDR1 is MNHNY and CDR2 is SVGAGI (reference sequence). The CDR3 is 14 residues long. Trimming removed 5 bases from V and 4 bases from J, with 12 bases in between. The CDR3 bases are TGTGCCAGCAGTCCCCGGACGGAAGGAAACACCATATATTTT. It specifies CASSPRTEGNTIYF.

This chain connects TRBV13 to TRBJ2-2; D is undetermined. The CDR3 totals 14 residues. The V end lost 5 bases, the J end lost 7 bases, and 14 bases lay between the germline ends. Germline-derived CDR1 and CDR2 are PRHDT and FYEKMQ (reference sequence). CDR3 coding DNA: TGTGCCAGCAGCCCCCGGTTGGGTGGCGGGGAGCTGTTTTTT. Translation gives CASSPRLGGGELFF. The complete variable domain, with remaining parts taken from reference TRBV13 and TRBJ2-2, reads AAGVIQSPRHLIKEKRETATLKCYPIPRHDTVYWYQQGPGQDPQFLISFYEKMQSDKGSIPDRFSAQQFSDYHSELNMSSLELGDSALYFCASSPRLGGGELFFGEGSRLTVL.

V usage is TRBV6-1 and J usage is TRBJ2-3; 11 nucleotides align to TRBD2. Germline lookup yields CDR1 MNHNS and CDR2 SASEGT. The CDR3 has 16 residues. Germline trimming cut 4 bases from V and 4 bases from J; bases unmatched to any gene: 7. CDR3 amino acids: CASSGRASGRSDTQYF. CDR3 in DNA: TGTGCCAGCAGTGGAAGGGCTAGCGGGAGGTCAGATACGCAGTATTTT.

Written as DNA, the CDR3 is TGTGCCAGTAGTATTGGTGGGAGGGCTGCAGATACGCAGTATTTT. Protein sequence: CASSIGGRAADTQYF. This sequence joins TRBV19 and TRBJ2-3, with 7 bases fitting TRBD2. Germline V gene sequence: CDR1 LNHDA, CDR2 SQIVND (reference sequence). The CDR3 is 15 residues long. V shed 3 bases, J shed 4 bases, and the junction held 7 bases outside the gene matches.

This clone was recorded a few times. V and J are TRBV9 and TRBJ2-3, with TRBD2 as a possible D gene (6 bases). Germline CDR1 and CDR2: SGDLS and YYNGEE. Trimming stripped 4 bases from V and 6 bases from J, with 18 bases between. This CDR3 spans 15 amino acids. The CDR3 is CASSRTSRPSDTQYF. In DNA, the CDR3 is TGTGCCAGCAGCCGAACTAGCCGACCCTCCGATACGCAGTATTTT.

V and J are TRBV4-3 and TRBJ1-1; no firm D call. Germline-derived CDR1 and CDR2 are LGHNA and YSLEER. This CDR3 has 14 amino acids. V was pared by 0 bases and J by 0 bases, with 5 bases between. The CDR3 DNA reads as TGCGCCAGCAGCCAAGATCGGTTGAACACTGAAGCTTTCTTT. Protein sequence: CASSQDRLNTEAFF.

The genes are TRBV7-2 and TRBJ2-4; D not resolved. Germline CDR1 reads SGHTA; CDR2 reads FQGNSA. V was cut by 1 base and J by 0 bases, with 10 bases left in between. This CDR3 contains 16 residues. In DNA, the CDR3 is TGTGCCAGCAGCTTAGGGCCCACCCTAGCCAAAAACATTCAGTACTTC. The encoded protein is CASSLGPTLAKNIQYF.

The chain is built from TRBV5-4 and TRBJ2-3; weak D call: TRBD1 (6 bases). Trimming cost V 4 bases and J 1 base, with 16 bases left between them. From germline, CDR1 is SGHNT and CDR2 YYREEE (reference sequence). The CDR3 sequence is 16 residues long. In nucleotides, the CDR3 is TGTGCCAGCAGCGGCCGGACAGAGCGCGGCACAGATACGCAGTATTTT. Protein sequence: CASSGRTERGTDTQYF. The full variable domain, with the rest looked up from reference TRBV5-4 and TRBJ2-3, is ETGVTQSPTHLIKTRGQQVTLRCSSQSGHNTVSWYQQALGQGPQFIFQYYREEENGRGNFPPRFSGLQFPNYSSELNVNALELDDSALYLCASSGRTERGTDTQYFGPGTRLTVL.

This clone occurred once. The chain recombines TRBV5-4 with TRBJ2-2; D remains unclear. Between the trimmed V and J ends, which lost 2 bases and 5 bases, there was a span of 13 bases. There are 15 residues in the CDR3. Germline loops: CDR1 SGHNT, CDR2 YYREEE (reference sequence). The CDR3 sequence is CASSFGQFGTGELFF. In nucleotides, the CDR3 is TGTGCCAGCAGCTTCGGGCAGTTCGGAACCGGGGAGCTGTTTTTT.

The rearrangement links TRBV28 to TRBJ2-2, with 8 bases that match TRBD2. CDR3 length: 17 residues. Germline V gene lookup returns CDR1 MDHEN and CDR2 SYDVKM. The V segment lost 7 bases and the J segment 4 bases; nucleotides outside the gene matches: 14. The CDR3 region has the DNA TGTGCCAGCAATCACCCGGGACTAGAGATTTTCACCGGGGAGCTGTTTTTT. Its translation: CASNHPGLEIFTGELFF.

Regarding this clone: Other DNA sequences in this specimen translate into the identical CDR3. The chain links TRBV13 to TRBJ1-5; D is ambiguous. The V and J ends lost 5 bases and 6 bases respectively, with 11 bases between them. The CDR3 runs to 13 residues. Germline CDR1 and CDR2: PRHDT and FYEKMQ (reference sequence). The CDR3 region is CASSGSSGQPQHF. The CDR3 nucleotides are TGTGCCAGCAGCGGCTCCTCGGGTCAGCCCCAGCATTTT.

The V and J genes are TRBV4-1 and TRBJ2-7; D may correspond to TRBD1 or TRBD2 (5 bases each). Trimming left V 0 bases short and J 0 bases short, with 12 bases between. The CDR3 runs to 16 residues. Germline V gene data show CDR1 as MGHRA and CDR2 as YSYEKL. The CDR3 DNA follows: TGCGCCAGCAGCCAAGACGCCCCGGGGACCTCCTACGAGCAGTACTTC. This codes for CASSQDAPGTSYEQYF.

This chain links TRBV10-2 with TRBJ1-1; D uncertain. V shed 2 bases and J shed 2 bases, with 3 bases lying between them. Looked up from germline, CDR1 is WSHSY and CDR2 is SAAADI. The CDR3 sequence is 12 residues long. The CDR3 DNA sequence: TGCGCCAGCAGTGAGAGCAACACTGAAGCTTTCTTT. Protein: CASSESNTEAFF.

In the case of this clone: At one end the junction does not follow the germline gene, possibly because of a read error. V usage is TRBV13 and J usage is TRBJ1-4, with a possible D match to TRBD1 (5 bases). CDR1 and CDR2 (germline): PRHDT, FYEKMQ (reference sequence). The CDR3 is made up of 18 amino acids. CDR3 protein: CTSSLDSRAEWGNEKLFF. CDR3 in DNA: TGTACCAGCAGCTTAGATTCCAGGGCTGAGTGGGGTAATGAAAAACTGTTTTTT.

V usage is TRBV4-3 and J usage is TRBJ1-3, with 7 bases matching TRBD1. J was trimmed by 0 bases and V by 9 bases; bases with no gene match: 17. There are 18 residues in the CDR3. CDR1 is LGHNA and CDR2 is YSLEER in the germline V gene. The CDR3 is CASSEDRADSHSGNTIYF. DNA of the CDR3: TGCGCCAGTTCGGAAGACAGGGCCGACAGTCACTCTGGAAACACCATATATTTT.

The rearrangement links TRBV28 to TRBJ2-7, with 11 bases matching TRBD2. Trimming removed 5 bases from V and 3 bases from J; junction bases left unmatched: 6. This CDR3 has 15 amino acids. Germline CDR1 reads MDHEN; CDR2 reads SYDVKM. DNA for the CDR3: TGTGCCAGCAGTGTTACTAGCGGGAGAGACTACGAGCAGTACTTC. It specifies CASSVTSGRDYEQYF. Based on the CDR3 plus reference TRBV28 and TRBJ2-7, the full variable domain is DVKVTQSSRYLVKRTGEKVFLECVQDMDHENMFWYRQDPGLGLRLIYFSYDVKMKEKGDIPEGYSVSREKKERFSLILESASTNQTSMYLCASSVTSGRDYEQYFGPGTRLTVT.

J is TRBJ1-2 and V is TRBV5-1; 7 bases map to TRBD1. Germline V lookup: CDR1 SGHRS, CDR2 YFSETQ. Trimming at V came to 4 bases and at J to 8 bases, leaving 8 bases not matched to a gene. The CDR3 covers 13 residues. The CDR3 nucleotides are TGCGCCAGCAGCCGGACAGGCAGGGAGGGCTACACCTTC. The encoded protein is CASSRTGREGYTF.

V gene TRBV4-1 combines with J gene TRBJ1-2; D unclear. V was pared by 2 bases and J by 10 bases, with 14 bases between. CDR3 length: 13 amino acids. Germline V gene lookup returns CDR1 MGHRA and CDR2 YSYEKL. The CDR3 bases are TGCGCCAGCAGCCAAAACTCCGGCGAACCCTACACCTTC. Protein product: CASSQNSGEPYTF.

The gene calls are TRBV28 and TRBJ1-5, with D perhaps TRBD1 (6 bases). Germline V gene lookup returns CDR1 MDHEN and CDR2 SYDVKM. The CDR3 is 15 amino acids. The ends were cut back, 3 bases at V and 6 bases at J, with 15 bases in the middle. The CDR3 reads CASSLEQGLSQPQHF. DNA of the CDR3: TGTGCCAGCAGTTTGGAACAGGGTTTGAGTCAGCCCCAGCATTTT. Combining the CDR3 with reference TRBV28 and TRBJ1-5 gives the whole variable domain DVKVTQSSRYLVKRTGEKVFLECVQDMDHENMFWYRQDPGLGLRLIYFSYDVKMKEKGDIPEGYSVSREKKERFSLILESASTNQTSMYLCASSLEQGLSQPQHFGDGTRLSIL.

This clone appeared a single time. The chain links TRBV5-1 to TRBJ2-1; no reliable D call. Germline assignment: CDR1 SGHRS and CDR2 YFSETQ. The CDR3 is 15 amino acids. Trimming took off 3 bases at V and 0 bases at J, with 10 bases between the two ends. The DNA of the CDR3 is TGCGCCAGCAGCTCGGTCCAGCGCTCCTACAATGAGCAGTTCTTC. As protein: CASSSVQRSYNEQFF. Supplemented by reference TRBV5-1 and TRBJ2-1, the full variable domain reads KAGVTQTPRYLIKTRGQQVTLSCSPISGHRSVSWYQQTPGQGLQFLFEYFSETQRNKGNFPGRFSGRQFSNSRSEMNVSTLELGDSALYLCASSSVQRSYNEQFFGPGTRLTVL.

The genes are TRBV29-1 and TRBJ1-3; D ambiguous. V gave up 5 bases and J gave up 0 bases, with 8 bases separating them. The CDR3 totals 13 residues. Germline CDR1 reads SQVTM; CDR2 reads ANQGSEA. For the CDR3, the DNA is TGCAGCGTTCTTTCACTCTCTGGAAACACCATATATTTT. It translates to CSVLSLSGNTIYF.